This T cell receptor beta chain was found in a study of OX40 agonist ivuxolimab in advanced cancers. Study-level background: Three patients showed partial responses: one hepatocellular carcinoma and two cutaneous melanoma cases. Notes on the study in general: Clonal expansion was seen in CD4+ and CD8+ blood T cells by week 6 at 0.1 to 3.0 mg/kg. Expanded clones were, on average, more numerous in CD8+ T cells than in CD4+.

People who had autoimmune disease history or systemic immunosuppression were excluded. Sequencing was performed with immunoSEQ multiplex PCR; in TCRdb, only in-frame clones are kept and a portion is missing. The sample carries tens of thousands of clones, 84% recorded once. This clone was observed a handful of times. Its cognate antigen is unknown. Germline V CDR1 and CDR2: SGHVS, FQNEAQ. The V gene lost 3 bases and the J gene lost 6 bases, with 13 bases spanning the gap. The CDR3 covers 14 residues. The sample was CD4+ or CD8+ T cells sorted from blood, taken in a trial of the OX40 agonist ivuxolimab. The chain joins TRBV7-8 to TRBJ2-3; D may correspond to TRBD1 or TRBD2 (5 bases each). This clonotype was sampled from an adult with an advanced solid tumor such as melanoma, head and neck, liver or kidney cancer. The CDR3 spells CASSFGGKGDTQYF. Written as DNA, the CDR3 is TGTGCCAGCAGCTTTGGAGGAAAGGGGGATACGCAGTATTTT.